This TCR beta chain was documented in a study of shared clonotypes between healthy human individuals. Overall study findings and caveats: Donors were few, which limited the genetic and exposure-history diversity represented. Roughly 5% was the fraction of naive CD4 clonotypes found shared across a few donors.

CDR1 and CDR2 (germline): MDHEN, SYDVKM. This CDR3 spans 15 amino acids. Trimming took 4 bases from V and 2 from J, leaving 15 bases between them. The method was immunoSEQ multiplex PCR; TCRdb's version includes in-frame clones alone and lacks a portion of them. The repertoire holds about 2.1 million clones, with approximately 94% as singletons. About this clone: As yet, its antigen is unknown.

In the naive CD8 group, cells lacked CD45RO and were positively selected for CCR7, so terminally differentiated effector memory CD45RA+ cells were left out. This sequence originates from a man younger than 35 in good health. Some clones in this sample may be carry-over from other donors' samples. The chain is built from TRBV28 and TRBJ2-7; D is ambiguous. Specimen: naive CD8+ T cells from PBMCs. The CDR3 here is CASSSTPKFTYEQYF. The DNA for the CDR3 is TGTGCCAGCAGTTCTACCCCGAAGTTTACCTACGAGCAGTACTTC.